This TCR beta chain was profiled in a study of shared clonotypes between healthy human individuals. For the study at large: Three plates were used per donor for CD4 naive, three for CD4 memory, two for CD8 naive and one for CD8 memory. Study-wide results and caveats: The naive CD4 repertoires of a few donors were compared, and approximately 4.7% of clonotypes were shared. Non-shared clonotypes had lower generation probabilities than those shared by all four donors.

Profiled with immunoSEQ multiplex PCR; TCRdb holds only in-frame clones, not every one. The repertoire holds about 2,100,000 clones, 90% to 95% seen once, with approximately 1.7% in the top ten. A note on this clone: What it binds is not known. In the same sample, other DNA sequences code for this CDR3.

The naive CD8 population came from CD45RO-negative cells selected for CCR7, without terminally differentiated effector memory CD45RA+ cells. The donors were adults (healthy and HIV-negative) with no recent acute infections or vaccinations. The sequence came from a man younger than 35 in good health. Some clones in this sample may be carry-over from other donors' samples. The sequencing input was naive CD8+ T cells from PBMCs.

The CDR3 here is CASSQDRGIYEQYF. CDR3 bases: TGCGCCAGCAGCCAAGACAGGGGAATCTACGAGCAGTACTTC. This rearrangement joins TRBV4-3 to TRBJ2-7, with a possible D match to TRBD1 (6 bases). Trimming cost V 0 bases and J 3 bases, with 9 bases left between them. The germline CDR1 and CDR2 sequences are LGHNA and YSLEER. This CDR3 region has 14 residues.